The next 32 T cell receptor beta chains were all read from a single sample in a study of shared clonotypes between healthy human individuals. Only in-frame clones appear in the TCRdb table, and some are missing; sequencing was by immunoSEQ multiplex PCR. The sample contains under 2.5 million clones, around 90% of which appear only once. Sequencing was carried out using naive CD4+ T cells from PBMCs. Subset indicated: CD45RA+ positively selected. The source of these receptors is a man in his late teens or twenties in good health. Some clones in this sample may be carry-over from other donors' samples.

This chain links TRBV5-6 with TRBJ2-7; TRBD1 matches 10 bases. CDR1 and CDR2 (germline): SGHDT, YYEEEE. CDR3 size: 14 residues. Trimming at V came to 2 bases and at J to 6 bases, leaving 5 bases not matched to a gene. The CDR3 DNA sequence: TGTGCCAGCAGCTTTGGGACAGGGGAGGGCGAGCAGTACTTC. It specifies CASSFGTGEGEQYF.

The rearrangement uses TRBV15 and TRBJ2-2; D remains ambiguous. V was shortened by 0 bases and J by 4 bases, with 15 bases between the two germline ends. The CDR3 sequence is 17 residues long. Germline CDR1 reads LNHNV; CDR2 reads YYDKDF (reference sequence). The CDR3 reads CATSRDLLGPSTGELFF. The CDR3 DNA follows: TGTGCCACCAGCAGAGATCTGCTTGGCCCCAGCACCGGGGAGCTGTTTTTT.

The gene calls are TRBV28 and TRBJ2-2; 7 nucleotides align to TRBD2. The CDR3 runs to 15 residues. Germline values: CDR1 MDHEN, CDR2 SYDVKM. The junction had 9 bases not matched to a gene; V was cut back by 5 bases and J by 6 bases. The CDR3 protein is CASSRLLGGSGELFF. The CDR3 DNA reads TGTGCCAGCAGTCGTCTGCTCGGGGGGTCCGGGGAGCTGTTTTTT.

The chain recombines TRBV6-5 with TRBJ1-5; 7 bases map to TRBD1. The CDR3 contains 15 residues. CDR1 is MNHEY, CDR2 SVGAGI, per germline. Trimming took 4 bases from V and 2 from J; bases not matched to a gene: 5. Here the CDR3 reads CASSLAGTGNQPQHF. CDR3 DNA sequence: TGTGCCAGCAGTTTAGCCGGGACAGGCAATCAGCCCCAGCATTTT.

The V and J genes are TRBV15 and TRBJ2-5; 12 bases match TRBD2. The CDR3 has 15 amino acids. Germline assignment: CDR1 LNHNV and CDR2 YYDKDF (reference sequence). V dropped 5 bases and J dropped 5; count of bases not matched to a gene: 6. CDR3 sequence: CATSETSGRGETQYF. As DNA, the CDR3 is TGTGCCACCAGCGAGACTAGCGGGAGAGGGGAGACCCAGTACTTC.

V gene TRBV5-1 combines with J gene TRBJ1-5, with TRBD1 matching over 7 bases. V shed 7 bases and J 6 bases; nucleotides not matched to a gene: 10. From germline, CDR1 is SGHRS and CDR2 YFSETQ. This CDR3 spans 14 amino acids. CDR3 bases: TGCGCCAGCGCTACAGGGGTAAGTGGTCAGCCCCAGCATTTT. Its protein product is CASATGVSGQPQHF.

The chain uses TRBV7-2 and TRBJ2-6; the D gene is possibly TRBD2 (6 bases). Germline-derived CDR1 and CDR2 are SGHTA and FQGNSA. The CDR3 sequence is 17 residues long. Trimming took off 5 bases at V and 0 bases at J, with 14 bases between the two ends. The CDR3 DNA reads as TGTGCCAGCAGCCCGGGGGACGGGGGCTCTGGGGCCAACGTCCTGACTTTC. Protein: CASSPGDGGSGANVLTF.

The chain joins TRBV5-8 to TRBJ1-5, with TRBD1 matching 10 bases. The length of the CDR3 is 16 residues. Germline trimming cut 4 bases from V and 7 bases from J; bases unmatched to any gene: 11. Germline assignment: CDR1 SGHTS and CDR2 YDEGEE. In DNA form, the CDR3 reads TGTGCCAGCAGCGTGAACCGGGACAGGGGCGAACAGCCCCAGCATTTT. Protein: CASSVNRDRGEQPQHF.

The chain has TRBV5-1 and TRBJ2-5; D remains unclear. V was cut by 5 bases and J by 4 bases, with 9 bases left in between. The CDR3 loop spans 12 amino acids. Germline CDR1 reads SGHRS; CDR2 reads YFSETQ. The chain's CDR3 is CASRVVGETQYF. CDR3 nucleotide sequence: TGCGCCAGCAGGGTCGTCGGAGAGACCCAGTACTTC.

On this clone itself: The identical CDR3 is also encoded by other nucleotide sequences in the sample. J is TRBJ2-3 and V is TRBV5-1; 8 bases map to TRBD2. Trimming removed 0 bases from V and 2 bases from J; junction bases left unmatched: 2. The CDR3 extends over 15 amino acids. Germline CDR1 and CDR2: SGHRS and YFSETQ. CDR3 nucleotide sequence: TGCGCCAGCAGCTTGGCCGGGGGGGCCACAGATACGCAGTATTTT. As protein: CASSLAGGATDTQYF.

The CDR3 protein is CASRLSLLGPDTQYF. CDR3 bases: TGTGCCAGCAGACTGAGTTTGTTGGGACCCGATACGCAGTATTTT. The chain is built from TRBV7-6 and TRBJ2-3; D may match TRBD1 or TRBD2 (5 bases each). The CDR3 is 15 amino acids. The V and J ends lost 6 bases and 6 bases respectively, with 19 bases between them. The germline CDR1 and CDR2 sequences are SGHVS and FNYEAQ.

The rearrangement uses TRBV28 and TRBJ2-7, with D possibly matching TRBD1 (5 bases). With 4 bases removed from V and 4 bases from J, the gap between germline ends came to 17 bases. Per germline, CDR1 MDHEN and CDR2 SYDVKM. The CDR3 has 15 residues. DNA of the CDR3: TGTGCCAGCAGTTCAAAAGGGGTTATACCGTACGAGCAGTACTTC. This encodes CASSSKGVIPYEQYF.

The rearrangement joins TRBV6-6 to TRBJ2-1, with a possible D match to TRBD1 (6 bases). The ends were cut back, 1 base at V and 7 bases at J, with 14 bases in the middle. The CDR3 is 15 residues long. Looked up from germline, CDR1 is MNHNY and CDR2 is SVGAGI (reference sequence). The CDR3 region has the DNA TGTGCCAGCAGTTACTTTGGAAAGGGGGATAATGAGCAGTTCTTC. It translates to CASSYFGKGDNEQFF.

This chain links TRBV29-1 with TRBJ1-4; no clear D gene. The ends were cut back, 2 bases at V and 10 bases at J, with 8 bases in the middle. The germline gives CDR1 SQVTM, CDR2 ANQGSEA. The CDR3 covers 11 residues. In DNA form, the CDR3 reads TGCAGCGTTGAAAGGGTTGGAAAACTGTTTTTT. This translates into CSVERVGKLFF.

The chain is built from TRBV7-3 and TRBJ2-1; D unresolved. The CDR3 has 12 amino acids. V was clipped by 4 bases and J by 5 bases, with 6 bases between them. CDR1 is SGHTA and CDR2 is FQGTGA in the germline V gene. For the CDR3, the DNA is TGTGCCAGCAGCTCCCGCAACAATGAGCAGTTCTTC. This sequence encodes CASSSRNNEQFF.

V is TRBV20-1 and J is TRBJ2-1, with TRBD2 as a possible D gene (5 bases). The V end lost 6 bases, the J end lost 16 bases, and 19 bases lay between the germline ends. CDR1 DFQATT and CDR2 SNEGSKA come from the germline V gene (reference sequence). This CDR3 is 11 amino acids long. The CDR3 DNA reads as TGCAGTGCACGGGATCCGGACTTTCCTTTCTTC. Its translation: CSARDPDFPFF.

About this clone itself: Other DNA sequences in the same sample also yield this CDR3. This chain uses TRBV18 with TRBJ2-7; 13 nucleotides match TRBD2. The CDR3 contains 15 residues. The V and J ends lost 6 bases and 4 bases, in that order; junction bases with no gene match: 6. Germline CDR1 KGHSH, CDR2 LQKENI. CDR3 coding DNA: TGTGCCAGCTCGCCAGGACTAGCGGGAGTTTACGAGCAGTACTTC. Its protein is CASSPGLAGVYEQYF.

V usage is TRBV4-2 and J usage is TRBJ1-3; D is uncertain. Germline V lookup: CDR1 LGHNA, CDR2 YNFKEQ. V gave up 1 base and J gave up 6 bases, with 10 bases separating them. CDR3 length: 14 residues. CDR3 bases: TGTGCCAGCAGCCAAGGGCAGGCGGTAAACACCATATATTTT. Translated, it gives CASSQGQAVNTIYF.

The genes are TRBV28 and TRBJ2-5; 8 bases map to TRBD1. Germline values: CDR1 MDHEN, CDR2 SYDVKM. V dropped 1 base and J dropped 5; count of bases not matched to a gene: 9. The CDR3 runs 16 residues. Written as DNA, the CDR3 is TGTGCCAGCAGTTTATTGGGCAGGGGGCGCGGGGAGACCCAGTACTTC. Its protein is CASSLLGRGRGETQYF. The full variable domain, rest sourced from reference TRBV28 and TRBJ2-5, is DVKVTQSSRYLVKRTGEKVFLECVQDMDHENMFWYRQDPGLGLRLIYFSYDVKMKEKGDIPEGYSVSREKKERFSLILESASTNQTSMYLCASSLLGRGRGETQYFGPGTRLLVL.

The chain links TRBV11-3 to TRBJ2-2; D not resolved. This CDR3 is 13 amino acids long. Germline V gene data show CDR1 as SGHNT and CDR2 as YENEEA. V dropped 0 bases and J dropped 7 bases, with 6 bases sitting between them. CDR3 nucleotides: TGTGCCAGCAGCTTAGAGGGTGTCGGGGAGCTGTTTTTT. Protein: CASSLEGVGELFF.

This chain connects TRBV27 to TRBJ1-5, with unresolved D. Germline V CDR1 and CDR2: MNHEY, SMNVEV (reference sequence). V shed 5 bases and J shed 0 bases, with 14 bases lying between them. The CDR3 runs 16 residues. This CDR3 reads CASSPRAVNSNQPQHF. CDR3 nucleotide sequence: TGTGCCAGCAGTCCTCGGGCAGTGAATAGCAATCAGCCCCAGCATTTT.

V and J are TRBV25-1 and TRBJ1-3; no reliable D call. Germline V lookup: CDR1 MGHDK, CDR2 SYGVNS. This CDR3 has 15 amino acids. Trimming pared 3 bases from V and 0 bases from J, leaving 9 bases between. The CDR3 region has the DNA TGTGCCAGCAGTGATAGCAGTCACTCTGGAAACACCATATATTTT. Residues: CASSDSSHSGNTIYF.

The chain links TRBV14 to TRBJ2-2; TRBD2 agrees at 10 bases. The CDR3 length is 17 residues. Trimming at V came to 2 bases and at J to 4 bases, leaving 7 bases not matched to a gene. Germline CDR1 SGHDN, CDR2 FVKESK. CDR3 nucleotides: TGTGCCAGCAGCCAATTACCCACTAGCGGGGTCACCGGGGAGCTGTTTTTT. This codes for CASSQLPTSGVTGELFF.

This clone was seen just once. The chain recombines TRBV18 with TRBJ1-2, with D maybe TRBD1 (6 bases). The ends were cut back, 4 bases at V and 1 base at J, with 13 bases in the middle. Germline V CDR1 and CDR2: KGHSH, LQKENI. The CDR3 sequence is 15 residues long. The CDR3 sequence is CASSQQGVDNYGYTF. The CDR3 bases are TGTGCCAGCTCACAACAGGGTGTCGATAACTATGGCTACACCTTC.

The chain employs TRBV7-8 and TRBJ1-4; D is ambiguous. V lost 1 base to trimming and J lost 0 bases, with 6 bases between them. The length of the CDR3 is 15 residues. The germline CDR1 and CDR2 sequences are SGHVS and FQNEAQ. CDR3 residues: CASSLEGTTNEKLFF. The CDR3 DNA sequence: TGTGCCAGCAGCTTAGAGGGAACAACTAATGAAAAACTGTTTTTT.

This rearrangement joins TRBV19 to TRBJ2-1; D gene ambiguous. Germline loops: CDR1 LNHDA, CDR2 SQIVND (reference sequence). Trimming removed 1 base at V and 0 bases at J, with 7 bases between. The CDR3 totals 15 residues. DNA for the CDR3: TGTGCCAGTAGTATAGGAGTGAACTCCTACAATGAGCAGTTCTTC. This gives the protein CASSIGVNSYNEQFF.

The J gene is TRBJ2-1, the V gene TRBV5-1, with a weak D call TRBD1 (5 bases). Germline CDR1 is SGHRS and CDR2 is YFSETQ. This CDR3 spans 15 amino acids. Trimming stripped 4 bases from V and 4 bases from J, with 15 bases between. The DNA for the CDR3 is TGCGCCAGCAGCCTTCAAAGGGGCAGGTACAATGAGCAGTTCTTC. As protein: CASSLQRGRYNEQFF.

V and J are TRBV9 and TRBJ2-2, with TRBD2 matching 13 bases. This CDR3 has 17 amino acids. Trimming at V came to 0 bases and at J to 7 bases, leaving 6 bases not matched to a gene. Germline V gene sequence: CDR1 SGDLS, CDR2 YYNGEE. CDR3 residues: CASSVGLAGGRIGELFF. The DNA for the CDR3 is TGTGCCAGCAGCGTAGGACTAGCGGGAGGACGCATCGGGGAGCTGTTTTTT.

This clone was seen a handful of times. This rearrangement joins TRBV7-8 to TRBJ1-5, with TRBD1 as a possible D gene (5 bases). The CDR3 has 16 residues. Germline values: CDR1 SGHVS, CDR2 FQNEAQ. V was trimmed by 0 bases and J by 3 bases, leaving 12 bases between them. This chain's CDR3 is CASSLAPRGINQPQHF. The CDR3 bases are TGTGCCAGCAGCTTAGCGCCTCGGGGGATCAATCAGCCCCAGCATTTT.

This clone appeared once. V and J are TRBV7-3 and TRBJ2-6; the D gene is possibly TRBD1 (5 bases). The CDR3 runs 19 residues. Germline V lookup: CDR1 SGHTA, CDR2 FQGTGA. With 2 bases removed from V and 0 bases from J, the gap between germline ends came to 17 bases. CDR3 sequence reads: CASSLGIRQGPSGANVLTF. The CDR3 nucleotides read TGTGCCAGCAGCTTAGGAATTCGCCAGGGCCCCTCTGGGGCCAACGTCCTGACTTTC.

The J gene is TRBJ1-2, the V gene TRBV11-2; D unresolved. V lost 4 bases to trimming and J lost 0 bases, with 6 bases between them. CDR3 length: 13 residues. Germline V gives CDR1 SGHAT, CDR2 FQNNGV. In DNA, the CDR3 is TGTGCCAGCAGCTCCAGCACTAACTATGGCTACACCTTC. This encodes CASSSSTNYGYTF.

The V gene is TRBV6-1, the J gene TRBJ1-5; D gene uncertain. The CDR3 is 16 amino acids. Germline lookup yields CDR1 MNHNS and CDR2 SASEGT. V shed 0 bases and J shed 5 bases, with 14 bases lying between them. The CDR3 protein is CASSEAHGLSHQPQHF. CDR3 sequence (DNA): TGTGCCAGCAGTGAAGCGCATGGGCTTAGTCATCAGCCCCAGCATTTT.